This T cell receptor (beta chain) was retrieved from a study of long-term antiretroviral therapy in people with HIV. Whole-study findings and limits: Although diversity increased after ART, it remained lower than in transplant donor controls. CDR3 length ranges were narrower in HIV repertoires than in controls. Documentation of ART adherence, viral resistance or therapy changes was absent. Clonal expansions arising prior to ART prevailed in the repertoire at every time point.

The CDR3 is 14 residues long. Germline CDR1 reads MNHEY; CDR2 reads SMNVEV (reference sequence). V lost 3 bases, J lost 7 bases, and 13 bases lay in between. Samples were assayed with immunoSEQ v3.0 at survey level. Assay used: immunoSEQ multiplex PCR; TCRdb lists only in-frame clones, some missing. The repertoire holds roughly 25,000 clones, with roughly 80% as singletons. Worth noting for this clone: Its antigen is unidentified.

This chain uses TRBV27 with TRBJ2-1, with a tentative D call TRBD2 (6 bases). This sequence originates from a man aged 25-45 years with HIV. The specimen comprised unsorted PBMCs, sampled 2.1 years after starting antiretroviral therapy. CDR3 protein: CASSFSGGGNEQFF. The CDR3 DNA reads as TGTGCCAGCAGTTTTAGCGGAGGAGGGAATGAGCAGTTCTTC.